This T cell receptor beta chain was found in a study of shared T cell receptors in the human thymus. The V end was cut by 4 bases, the J end by 2 bases, with 19 bases between. CDR1 is SGDLS and CDR2 is YYNGEE in the germline V gene. The CDR3 runs 17 residues. Profiling relied on immunoSEQ multiplex PCR, and the TCRdb table lists in-frame clones only, not all of them. This sample carries under 850,000 clones, approximately 90% of them seen once, and the ten largest clones take about 0.01%. These same records also appear under a second study, on human thymus T cells. That work adds: Resections that were taken during corrective heart surgery supplied the thymus tissue.

Material: thymocytes. The receptor was derived from a boy younger than two with a congenital heart defect. The chain uses TRBV9 and TRBJ1-3; a weak D match, TRBD1 (5 bases). CDR3 sequence: CASSQWRGTEAGNTIYF. The CDR3 nucleotides are TGTGCCAGCAGCCAATGGCGGGGGACGGAGGCTGGAAACACCATATATTTT.